One sample yielded the 31 T cell receptor beta chains listed below, sequenced in a study of OX40 agonist ivuxolimab in advanced cancers. Data came from immunoSEQ multiplex PCR; TCRdb stores just in-frame clones and leaves some out. The table shows some 29,000 clones, with 85% to 95% occurring only once. Sequenced here: CD4+ or CD8+ T cells sorted from blood, sampled in a trial of the OX40 agonist ivuxolimab. These receptor sequences come from an adult with an advanced solid tumor such as melanoma, head and neck, liver or kidney cancer.

This sequence joins TRBV5-4 and TRBJ1-1; D may be TRBD1 (5 bases). The V gene lost 3 bases and the J gene lost 0 bases, with 18 bases spanning the gap. CDR1 and CDR2 from the germline V gene are SGHNT and YYREEE (reference sequence). This CDR3 comprises 17 residues. The CDR3 sequence: CASSWTQLTDMNTEAFF. The CDR3 DNA reads TGTGCCAGCAGCTGGACACAACTCACGGACATGAACACTGAAGCTTTCTTT.

The chain is built from TRBV7-6 and TRBJ2-5; maybe TRBD2 (5 bases). The CDR3 spans 14 residues. Germline CDR1 and CDR2: SGHVS and FNYEAQ. V was shortened by 1 base and J by 5 bases, with 11 bases between the two germline ends. CDR3: CASSLGGGWETQYF. DNA for the CDR3: TGTGCCAGCAGCTTAGGTGGAGGATGGGAGACCCAGTACTTC. Combining the CDR3 with reference TRBV7-6 and TRBJ2-5 gives the whole variable domain GAGVSQSPRYKVTKRGQDVALRCDPISGHVSLYWYRQALGQGPEFLTYFNYEAQQDKSGLPNDRFSAERPEGSISTLTIQRTEQRDSAMYRCASSLGGGWETQYFGPGTRLLVL.

The chain carries TRBV13 and TRBJ2-1; D uncertain. This CDR3 is 13 amino acids long. V was trimmed by 0 bases and J by 6 bases, leaving 6 bases between them. Germline V gene lookup returns CDR1 PRHDT and CDR2 FYEKMQ (reference sequence). Here the CDR3 reads CASSLGGLNEQFF. As DNA, the CDR3 is TGTGCCAGCAGCTTAGGAGGCCTCAATGAGCAGTTCTTC.

The chain uses TRBV15 and TRBJ2-3; D call uncertain. The germline V and J ends were trimmed by 1 base and 6 bases, with 2 bases remaining between them. Germline V CDR1 and CDR2: LNHNV, YYDKDF (reference sequence). The CDR3 has 11 amino acids. CDR3 region: CATSRVDTQYF. CDR3 DNA sequence: TGTGCCACCAGCAGAGTGGATACGCAGTATTTT.

This chain joins TRBV6-5 and TRBJ2-6, with D perhaps TRBD1 (5 bases). CDR3 length: 15 amino acids. V gave up 6 bases and J gave up 3 bases, with 12 bases separating them. Looked up from germline, CDR1 is MNHEY and CDR2 is SVGAGI. The CDR3 coding sequence is TGTGCCAGCAGCCCGCAGGGAAGTGGGGCCAACGTCCTGACTTTC. Encoded protein: CASSPQGSGANVLTF.

The J gene is TRBJ2-3, the V gene TRBV19; D remains ambiguous. Germline CDR1 LNHDA, CDR2 SQIVND (reference sequence). V lost 0 bases and J 8 bases, leaving 6 bases between the germline ends. The length of the CDR3 is 12 residues. In DNA form, the CDR3 reads TGTGCCAGTAGTATAGACCCCTTTACGCAGTATTTT. This codes for CASSIDPFTQYF.

The chain couples TRBV13 to TRBJ1-5; no reliable D call. V was pared by 4 bases and J by 4 bases, with 8 bases between. Germline loops: CDR1 PRHDT, CDR2 FYEKMQ (reference sequence). The CDR3 has 13 amino acids. CDR3 sequence reads: CASSSTPNQPQHF. In nucleotides, the CDR3 is TGTGCCAGCAGCTCGACACCGAATCAGCCCCAGCATTTT.

The chain combines TRBV4-1 with TRBJ1-1, with TRBD1 matching over 7 bases. This CDR3 contains 17 residues. From germline, CDR1 is MGHRA and CDR2 YSYEKL. Trimming took 0 bases from V and 5 from J; bases not matched to a gene: 12. In DNA, the CDR3 is TGCGCCAGCAGCCAAGATCTGGAGACAGGGATGAGAACTGAAGCTTTCTTT. This encodes CASSQDLETGMRTEAFF.

This clone appeared once. The rearrangement uses TRBV18 and TRBJ2-3; the D is unclear. Per the germline V gene, CDR1 is KGHSH and CDR2 is LQKENI. V lost 5 bases and J 2 bases, leaving 5 bases between the germline ends. This CDR3 region has 12 residues. The CDR3 DNA follows: TGTGCCAGCTCATCCTACACAGATACGCAGTATTTT. Translating it yields CASSSYTDTQYF.

The rearrangement joins TRBV29-1 to TRBJ1-2, with a tentative D call TRBD1 (5 bases). The V and J ends lost 3 bases and 5 bases respectively, with 13 bases between them. The CDR3 sequence is 13 residues long. Germline lookup yields CDR1 SQVTM and CDR2 ANQGSEA. The CDR3 spells CSVEWGDRYGYTF. CDR3 nucleotides: TGCAGCGTTGAGTGGGGGGATCGGTATGGCTACACCTTC.

The V gene is TRBV27, the J gene TRBJ2-7; D gene unclear. The CDR3 runs to 13 residues. Trimming removed 8 bases at V and 2 bases at J, with 13 bases between. Germline V gene sequence: CDR1 MNHEY, CDR2 SMNVEV (reference sequence). The CDR3 loop reads CASPPRSPYEQYF. The CDR3 DNA is TGTGCCAGCCCCCCACGCAGCCCCTACGAGCAGTACTTC.

The chain employs TRBV9 and TRBJ2-7; 7 bases align to TRBD2. J gave up 0 bases and V 2 bases, and 2 bases lay outside the gene matches. Germline V gene lookup returns CDR1 SGDLS and CDR2 YYNGEE. This CDR3 region has 14 residues. DNA for the CDR3: TGTGCCAGCAGCGTGGGAGGGGACTCCTACGAGCAGTACTTC. Translated, it gives CASSVGGDSYEQYF.

The chain has TRBV9 and TRBJ2-7, with 8 bases identical to TRBD1. Germline values: CDR1 SGDLS, CDR2 YYNGEE. The CDR3 is made up of 14 amino acids. V lost 0 bases, J lost 9 bases, and 8 bases stayed unmatched. CDR3 in amino acids: CASSVGVQGAGQYF. The CDR3 coding sequence is TGTGCCAGCAGCGTAGGGGTGCAGGGGGCAGGGCAGTACTTC.

V is TRBV6-1 and J is TRBJ2-6, with D uncertain. V was trimmed by 2 bases and J by 0 bases, leaving 11 bases between them. The germline V gene has CDR1 MNHNS and CDR2 SASEGT. CDR3 length: 17 amino acids. DNA for the CDR3: TGTGCCAGCAGTGAAAAGCTACCTACCTCTGGGGCCAACGTCCTGACTTTC. Amino acid sequence: CASSEKLPTSGANVLTF.

The genes are TRBV4-1 and TRBJ2-7, with no clear D. Germline V gene data show CDR1 as MGHRA and CDR2 as YSYEKL. Deletions cut 0 bases from V and 6 bases from J, with 9 bases between. There are 13 residues in the CDR3. The CDR3 here is CASSQDSGFEQYF. As DNA, the CDR3 is TGCGCCAGCAGCCAAGATTCCGGGTTCGAGCAGTACTTC.

The DNA of the CDR3 is TGTGCCAGCAGCCCTCGACAGAAGACCTACGAGCAGTACTTC. As protein: CASSPRQKTYEQYF. The V call is TRBV5-8, the J call TRBJ2-7, with a possible D match to TRBD1 (5 bases). Looked up from germline, CDR1 is SGHTS and CDR2 is YDEGEE. The CDR3 runs 14 residues. Between the trimmed V and J ends, which lost 4 bases and 2 bases, there was a span of 13 bases.

This clone is a singleton in its sample. This same CDR3 is encoded by further DNA sequences in the sample. V gene TRBV5-1 combines with J gene TRBJ1-1, with 10 bases aligning to TRBD1. The V and J ends lost 3 bases and 5 bases, in that order; junction bases with no gene match: 4. This CDR3 is 14 amino acids long. Germline CDR1 SGHRS, CDR2 YFSETQ. The DNA for the CDR3 is TGCGCCAGCAGCTGGACAGGGGGTAATACTGAAGCTTTCTTT. This gives the protein CASSWTGGNTEAFF.

CDR3 in amino acids: CASSLTLSGGAPDTQYF. The CDR3 DNA reads as TGTGCCAGCAGTTTAACCCTCAGCGGGGGGGCCCCAGATACGCAGTATTTT. J is TRBJ2-3 and V is TRBV27; TRBD2 matches at 10 bases. Trimming took 2 bases from V and 4 from J; bases not matched to a gene: 9. Germline CDR1 MNHEY, CDR2 SMNVEV (reference sequence). The CDR3 has 17 amino acids.

The chain has TRBV4-3 and TRBJ2-4; 8 bases are a match to TRBD2. The V gene's germline CDR1 is LGHNA and CDR2 YSLEER. V shed 2 bases and J 6 bases; nucleotides not matched to a gene: 9. The CDR3 length is 16 residues. Written as DNA, the CDR3 is TGCGCCAGCAGCCAACAAGCGGGAGAGTCAGGAAACATTCAGTACTTC. Its protein product is CASSQQAGESGNIQYF.

The chain is built from TRBV19 and TRBJ1-5, with no clear D. The length of the CDR3 is 15 residues. V was shortened by 5 bases and J by 0 bases, with 11 bases between the two germline ends. Looked up from germline, CDR1 is LNHDA and CDR2 is SQIVND (reference sequence). CDR3 loop: CASSEADYSNQPQHF. In DNA form, the CDR3 reads TGTGCCAGTAGTGAGGCAGATTATAGCAATCAGCCCCAGCATTTT. Full variable domain (rest looked up from reference TRBV19 and TRBJ1-5): DGGITQSPKYLFRKEGQNVTLSCEQNLNHDAMYWYRQDPGQGLRLIYYSQIVNDFQKGDIAEGYSVSREKKESFPLTVTSAQKNPTAFYLCASSEADYSNQPQHFGDGTRLSIL.

CDR3 amino acids: CASSLARGSGNTIYF. The CDR3 coding sequence is TGTGCCAGCAGCTTGGCCCGGGGCTCTGGAAACACCATATATTTT. This chain connects TRBV5-4 to TRBJ1-3; D unclear. CDR1 is SGHNT, CDR2 YYREEE, per germline (reference sequence). This CDR3 contains 15 residues. V lost 0 bases, J lost 0 bases, and 7 bases lay in between.

This clone came up once. The V gene is TRBV18, the J gene TRBJ2-1; the D is unclear. CDR3 size: 13 residues. V lost 1 base to trimming and J lost 8 bases, with 9 bases between them. Germline CDR1 and CDR2: KGHSH and LQKENI. For the CDR3, the DNA is TGTGCCAGCTCACCACTCTCGGGCGATGAGCAGTTCTTC. It yields the protein CASSPLSGDEQFF.

This sequence joins TRBV25-1 and TRBJ1-1; 10 positions agree with TRBD1. There are 15 residues in the CDR3. The V segment lost 2 bases and the J segment 6 bases; nucleotides outside the gene matches: 6. Germline CDR1 and CDR2: MGHDK and SYGVNS. This chain's CDR3 is CASSEPTGGEAEAFF. DNA for the CDR3: TGTGCCAGCAGTGAACCGACAGGGGGCGAGGCTGAAGCTTTCTTT.

This chain connects TRBV5-1 to TRBJ1-4; D may be TRBD1 (5 bases). Per germline, CDR1 SGHRS and CDR2 YFSETQ. Trimming took 2 bases from V and 6 from J, leaving 5 bases between them. This CDR3 is 12 amino acids long. The CDR3 here is CASSLGDEKLFF. The CDR3, as DNA: TGCGCCAGCAGCTTAGGGGATGAAAAACTGTTTTTT.

V gene TRBV11-2 combines with J gene TRBJ1-1; 8 bases fit TRBD1. Trimming removed 2 bases from V and 4 bases from J; junction bases left unmatched: 3. The CDR3 covers 14 residues. Germline V gene data show CDR1 as SGHAT and CDR2 as FQNNGV. In DNA form, the CDR3 reads TGTGCCAGCAGCTTATCAGGGGGCACCACTGAAGCTTTCTTT. The encoded protein is CASSLSGGTTEAFF.

The gene calls are TRBV2 and TRBJ1-5; D is undetermined. V was shortened by 2 bases and J by 11 bases, with 31 bases between the two germline ends. Germline assignment: CDR1 SNHLY and CDR2 FYNNEI. This CDR3 region has 19 residues. CDR3: CASSELLGRPSPEQSAQHF. CDR3 DNA sequence: TGTGCCAGCAGTGAACTTCTGGGTCGGCCGTCACCCGAGCAATCAGCCCAGCATTTT.

V and J are TRBV5-1 and TRBJ2-1, with 15 bases that match TRBD2. V lost 0 bases to trimming and J lost 9 bases; unmatched junction nucleotides: 10. Germline loops: CDR1 SGHRS, CDR2 YFSETQ. The CDR3 is 18 residues long. DNA of the CDR3: TGCGCCAGCAGCTTGGGAGGTGGACTAGCGGGAGGGCCGGTTGAGCAGTTCTTC. Residues: CASSLGGGLAGGPVEQFF.

This chain joins TRBV5-1 and TRBJ2-6, with 8 bases matching TRBD1. Germline CDR1 is SGHRS and CDR2 is YFSETQ. The CDR3 consists of 17 residues. After removal of 0 bases from V and 0 bases from J, the junction contained 2 bases not matched to a gene. DNA of the CDR3: TGCGCCAGCAGCTTGGAGACAGGGGCCTCTGGGGCCAACGTCCTGACTTTC. Protein: CASSLETGASGANVLTF. Complete variable domain (other parts from reference TRBV5-1 and TRBJ2-6): KAGVTQTPRYLIKTRGQQVTLSCSPISGHRSVSWYQQTPGQGLQFLFEYFSETQRNKGNFPGRFSGRQFSNSRSEMNVSTLELGDSALYLCASSLETGASGANVLTFGAGSRLTVL.

The chain employs TRBV28 and TRBJ2-7; tentative D call: TRBD2 (5 bases). V dropped 7 bases and J dropped 2 bases, with 12 bases sitting between them. CDR1 is MDHEN, CDR2 SYDVKM, per germline. This CDR3 has 13 residues. The DNA of the CDR3 is TGTGCCAGCATCGTGGAGGACCCCTACGAGCAGTACTTC. It is translated as CASIVEDPYEQYF.

The table lists this clone with a count of one. The rearrangement uses TRBV6-6 and TRBJ1-5; weak D call: TRBD1 (5 bases). This CDR3 is 13 amino acids long. Trimming took off 2 bases at V and 7 bases at J, with 9 bases between the two ends. Germline V lookup: CDR1 MNHNY, CDR2 SVGAGI (reference sequence). The CDR3 DNA follows: TGTGCCAGCAGTTACGCCAGGGACCAGCCCCAGCATTTT. This gives the protein CASSYARDQPQHF.

This clone has only one observation. Other DNA sequences in this sample translate to the same CDR3. The chain couples TRBV13 to TRBJ2-7; D gene uncertain. Germline lookup yields CDR1 PRHDT and CDR2 FYEKMQ (reference sequence). This CDR3 is built from 13 residues. V was cut by 0 bases and J by 3 bases, with 6 bases left in between. The CDR3 bases are TGTGCCAGCAGCTTAGGCAGGAGCTACGAGCAGTACTTC. Protein sequence: CASSLGRSYEQYF.